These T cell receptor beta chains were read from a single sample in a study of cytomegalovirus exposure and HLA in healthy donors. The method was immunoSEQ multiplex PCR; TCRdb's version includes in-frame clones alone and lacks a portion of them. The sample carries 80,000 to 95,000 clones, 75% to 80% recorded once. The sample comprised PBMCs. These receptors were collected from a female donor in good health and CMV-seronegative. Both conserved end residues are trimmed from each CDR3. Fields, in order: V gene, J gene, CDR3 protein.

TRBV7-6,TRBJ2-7,ASSPGTGPSYEQY
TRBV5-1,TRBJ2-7,ASVEGSGTGEQY
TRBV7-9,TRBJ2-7,ASSRTGNSYEQY
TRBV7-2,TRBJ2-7,ASSRPEGADEQY
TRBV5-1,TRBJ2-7,ASSEDWDKQY
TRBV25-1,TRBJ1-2,ASTDTNYGYT
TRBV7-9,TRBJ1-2,ASSRGQGLGFGYT
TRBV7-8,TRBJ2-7,ASSTQDSPPYEQY
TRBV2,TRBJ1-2,ASSAGRFYGYT
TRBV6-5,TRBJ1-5,ASRITGMGDQPQH
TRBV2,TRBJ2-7,ASSDPVGAGTYEQY
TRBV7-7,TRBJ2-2,ASSSTSGGPGGTGELF
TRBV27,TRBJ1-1,ASSPPRLLGTEAF
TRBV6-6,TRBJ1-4,ASTLRTVNEKLF
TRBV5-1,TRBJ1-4,ASSLPGTNEKLF
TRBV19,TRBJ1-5,ASSIRARGGNQPQH
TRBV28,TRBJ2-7,ASRRGPSGSEGEQY
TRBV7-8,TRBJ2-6,ASIHRRTGANVLT
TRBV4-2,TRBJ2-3,ASSQPLVTSTDTQY
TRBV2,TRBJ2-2,ASSDLVRGLANTGELF
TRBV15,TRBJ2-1,ATSRQGLYNEQF
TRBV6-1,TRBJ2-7,ASSERTGVDEVQY
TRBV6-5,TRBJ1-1,ASSYGRDMNTEAF
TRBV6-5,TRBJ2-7,ASSRLAGGIYEQY
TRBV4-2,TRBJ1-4,ASSQDPGLNEKLF
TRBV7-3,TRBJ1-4,ASSLFLARQAPGGTNEKLF
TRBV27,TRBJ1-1,ASSLFRGSSTEAF
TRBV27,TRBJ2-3,ASTRRGPGLAGVLDTQY
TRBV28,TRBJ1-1,AVQGTEAF
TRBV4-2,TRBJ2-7,ASSQEWGDSYEQY
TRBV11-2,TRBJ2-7,ASSPGYWDRDRGGEQY
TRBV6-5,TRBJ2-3,ASINRQGGTDTQY
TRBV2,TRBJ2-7,ASERESLSEQY
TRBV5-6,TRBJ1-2,ASSLSKDRRYGYT
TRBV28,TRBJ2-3,ATKLAFPDTQY
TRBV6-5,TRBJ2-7,ASSSRAGEQY
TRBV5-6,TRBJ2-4,ASSLRQGNIQY
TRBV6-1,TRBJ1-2,ASSKDEGQNYGYT
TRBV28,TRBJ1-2,ASSGNNYGYT
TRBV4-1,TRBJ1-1,ASSHPQDRNTEAF
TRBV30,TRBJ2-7,AWSQVYEQY
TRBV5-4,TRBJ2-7,ASSLSSGMYEQY
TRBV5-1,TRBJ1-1,ASSMGAPREAF
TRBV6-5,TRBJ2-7,ASSYSGQGAVYEQY